The TCR beta chain described here comes from a study of cytomegalovirus exposure and HLA in healthy donors. Study-level findings and limits: Reports indicate that TCR beta sequences accurately predicted the HLA-A and HLA-B alleles of most subjects. Common viral pathogens seemed, in a later analysis, to connect with several of the most significant clusters.

Only one count was recorded for this clone. Its antigen is unknown. The PCR made use of 60 Vbeta and 13 Jbeta primers. Data came from immunoSEQ multiplex PCR; TCRdb stores just in-frame clones and leaves some out. The sample carries 180,000 or so clones, over 60% recorded once. In germline, CDR1 is LNHDA, CDR2 SQIVND (reference sequence). The CDR3 extends over 14 amino acids. V shed 5 bases and J shed 8 bases, with 18 bases lying between them. This TCR derives from a man aged 50 to 60 in good health and CMV-seropositive. The chain carries TRBV19 and TRBJ1-2, with D possibly matching TRBD1 (6 bases). The sequenced material came from PBMCs. CDR3 amino acids: CASSALGGHMGYTF. Written as DNA, the CDR3 is TGTGCCAGTAGTGCTCTCGGGGGGCATATGGGCTACACCTTC.